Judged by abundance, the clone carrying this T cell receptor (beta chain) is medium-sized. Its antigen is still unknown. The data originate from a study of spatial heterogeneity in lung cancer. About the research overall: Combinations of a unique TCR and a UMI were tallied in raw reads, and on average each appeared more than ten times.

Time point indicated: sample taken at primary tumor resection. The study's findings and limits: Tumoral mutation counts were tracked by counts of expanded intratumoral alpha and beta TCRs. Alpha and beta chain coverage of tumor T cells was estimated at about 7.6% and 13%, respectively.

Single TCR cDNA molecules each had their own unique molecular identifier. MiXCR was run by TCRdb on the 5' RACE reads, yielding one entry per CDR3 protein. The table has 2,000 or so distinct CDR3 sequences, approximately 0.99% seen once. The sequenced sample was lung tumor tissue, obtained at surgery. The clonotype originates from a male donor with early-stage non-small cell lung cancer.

The CDR3 region has the DNA TGTGCCAGCAGTGAAGTTTATAGTGGCTCTGGGGCCAACGTCCTGACTTTC. This gives the protein CASSEVYSGSGANVLTF. The chain is built from TRBV6-1 and TRBJ2-6; D not resolved. This CDR3 is 17 amino acids long. CDR1 and CDR2 (germline): MNHNS, SASEGT. The ends were cut back, 1 base at V and 0 bases at J, with 10 bases in the middle.